A single TCR beta chain is shown here with its context. Its antigen is still unknown. No clone much larger than this one lies a single base away; base qualities are absent. The immunoSEQ Assay, a bias-controlled multiplex PCR, was used to amplify TCRbeta CDR3 regions from genomic DNA. The published analysis was carried out like this. Nucleated cell counts per sample were estimated from amplification of reference gene primers within the assay. Sequence reads were collapsed and filtered to measure the absolute abundance of every unique TCRbeta CDR3 rearrangement. For each sample, productive Simpson clonality was calculated by taking the square root of Simpson's diversity index across productive rearrangements. What TCRdb holds here is the immuneACCESS table cut down to in-frame rearrangements. Part of the clones is not present; checked against another copy, under half of the missing clones reflect an unresolved V gene, and the others are unexplained. From that table come the V and J calls and clone size; the DNA was used to work out D and trimming. The sample table contains 76,000 or so clones; only one count was recorded for roughly nine tenths of them. Approximately 17% of the sample is held by the ten biggest clonotypes.

Whole blood was collected in K2EDTA tubes by collaborating institutions according to the institutions' own protocols. For TCRbeta analysis, collaborator samples were shipped as frozen whole blood, as isolated PBMCs, or as DNA extracted from either sample type. The sample is drawn from a study of blood T cell repertoires in COVID-19 (dated by TCRdb to 2018 to 2021). Broadly, across the study: The collaborator samples originated in the United States, Italy and Spain and spanned the acute and convalescent phases of COVID-19. The prospective study material was composed of cDNA or gDNA derived from T cells, B-cell-depleted T cells, or PBMCs. Subjects who had been exposed to COVID-19, were actively infected with it, or had recovered from it provided the deeply sampled blood TCRbeta repertoires that made up the dataset. The repertoires were released in a freely available public database meant as a resource for research on the immune response to SARS-CoV-2. The samples were drawn from two sources: the first 160 participants of the ongoing ImmuneRACE study, and about 1,300 subjects contributed by 6 global collaborators. A de-identified subject ID, COVID-19 status, age in years and sex were almost always included in the sample metadata. Where available, HLA class I and class II types were obtained from metadata supplied by the sample provider rather than from assay-based typing.

What the study reported, not specific to this receptor: How much clinical and demographic metadata was included differed by source and by participant, and the metadata was provided uncurated.

Its CDR3 holds 14 amino acids, cysteine through phenylalanine. CDR3 DNA is the only sequence kept; it has 42 bases, read in frame from the first base. Sequencing input: peripheral blood. The source is a man older than 75 in a cohort sampled during active COVID-19. The rearranged chain carries TRBV1 and TRBJ2-1; the table names TRBD1, a call not compared with the DNA. TRBV1 is flagged as a pseudogene. The CDR3 has the sequence CTSRPGTGSHEQFF. The DNA sequence is TGCACCAGCAGGCCCGGGACAGGGTCCCATGAGCAGTTCTTC.